This T cell receptor beta chain originates from a study of cytomegalovirus exposure and HLA in healthy donors (dated 2017 in TCRdb). Study-level background: According to a later analysis, one platform produced both the roughly 130 validation repertoires and the 666 repertoires of the first cohort. In addition to the first cohort of approximately 650 subjects, a separate validation cohort of 130 or so different subjects was used. High-throughput TCR immunosequencing, statistical association of individual TCRs with disease status, and machine learning were combined to predict cytomegalovirus infection status. The study aimed to test whether signatures of past pathogen exposure could be identified by cataloging public T cell receptors.

Library prep was done by the immunoSEQ multiplex PCR assay. The paper's data handling went like this. A statistical classification framework was developed to diagnose cytomegalovirus status using the catalog of TCR beta chain sequences. Entries here come from immuneACCESS through TCRdb and include only in-frame sequences with V and J called. Some clones fail to appear in such tables; in the studies checked, an unresolved V gene covers under half of the shortfall, and the cause of the remainder is unknown. That table gives V, J and clone size, and the DNA gave D and trimming. Recorded for this sample are 140,000 to 150,000 clones; 80% to 90% of them occurred a single time. Under 5% of the sample comes from the top ten. Donors formed part of the validation cohort, which comprised 120 subjects and was distinct from the first cohort of several hundred subjects. To note about this clone: Which antigen it targets is not known. No base quality values were provided; no much bigger clone lies one nucleotide off.

According to the germline V gene (reference sequence), CDR1 reads SEHNR and CDR2 reads FQNEAQ. V drops 1 base and J drops 4 bases, leaving 17 bases in between. Counted from cysteine to phenylalanine, this CDR3 has 18 amino acids. Just the 54-base CDR3 DNA is kept, in frame starting at base 1. The paper's findings and limits, for the study overall: A few of the identified cytomegalovirus-associated TCR beta chains were confirmed in vitro to be specific for cytomegalovirus antigens. In both the original and validation cohorts, the classifier was reported to diagnose cytomegalovirus status with high specificity and sensitivity. The authors suggested that the approach could potentially be generalized to other disease states and immunological phenotypes. Across donors, most TCR sequences were observed very rarely, whereas some public TCRs were present in many individuals. A total of roughly 160 TCR beta chains were listed by the study as associated with cytomegalovirus. Subsequent analysis determined that TCRs grouped into clusters in the first cohort also showed a tendency toward co-occurrence across the roughly 110 validation repertoires, and roughly 95% of cluster scores exceeded 0. A later analysis had no HLA typing for the validation cohort, so co-occurrence there was scored across all 110 or so repertoires.

Sequenced material: PBMCs. This TCR derives from a man aged 18 to 29 in good health and CMV-seropositive. The sequence links TRBV7-9 to TRBJ2-6; the D gene is not confidently resolved. The CDR3 has the sequence CASSLDATPRGGANVLTF. Here is the DNA: TGTGCCAGCAGCTTAGATGCCACCCCTAGAGGAGGGGCCAACGTCCTGACTTTC.